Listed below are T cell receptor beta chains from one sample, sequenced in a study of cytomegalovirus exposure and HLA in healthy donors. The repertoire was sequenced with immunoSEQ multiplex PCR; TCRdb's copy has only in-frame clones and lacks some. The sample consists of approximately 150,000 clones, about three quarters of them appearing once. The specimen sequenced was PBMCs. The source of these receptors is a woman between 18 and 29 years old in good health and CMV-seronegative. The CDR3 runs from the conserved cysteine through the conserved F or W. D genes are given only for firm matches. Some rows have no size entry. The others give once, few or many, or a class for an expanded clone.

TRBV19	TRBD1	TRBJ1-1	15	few	TGTGCCAGTAGTATAGAGGAGGGGGCGAACACTGAAGCTTTCTTT	CASSIEEGANTEAFF
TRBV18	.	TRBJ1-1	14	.	TGTGCCAGCTCACCATCAGAGGGGAACACTGAAGCTTTCTTT	CASSPSEGNTEAFF
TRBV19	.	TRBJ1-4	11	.	TGTGCGTCCAGAGCGAGTGAAAAACTGTTTTTT	CASRASEKLFF
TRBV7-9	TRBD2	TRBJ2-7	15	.	TGTGCCAGCAGCTTAGGACTAGCGGGATTCTGGGAGCAGTACTTC	CASSLGLAGFWEQYF
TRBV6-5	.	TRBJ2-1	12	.	TGTGCCAGCAGCCGGTCCTACAATGAGCAGTTCTTC	CASSRSYNEQFF
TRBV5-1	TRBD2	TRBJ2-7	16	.	TGCGCCAGCAGCTTGGGGCTAGCGGAATCCTCCTACGAGCAGTACTTC	CASSLGLAESSYEQYF
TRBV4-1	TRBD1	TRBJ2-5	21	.	TGCGCCAGCAGCCAAGAATTCTCAGGGCCGGGACAGGTAACCGGTCAAGAGACCCAGTACTTC	CASSQEFSGPGQVTGQETQYF
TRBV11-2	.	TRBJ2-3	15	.	TGTGCCAGCAGCTTCCCGCGGCAATCCACAGATACGCAGTATTTT	CASSFPRQSTDTQYF
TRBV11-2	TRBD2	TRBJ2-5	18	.	TGTGCCAGCAGCTCGAGACAGAAACTAGCGGGAGCTGAAGAGACCCAGTACTTC	CASSSRQKLAGAEETQYF
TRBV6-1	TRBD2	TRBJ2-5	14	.	TGTGCCAGCTCAGGAGCGGGAGTACAAGAGACCCAGTACTTC	CASSGAGVQETQYF
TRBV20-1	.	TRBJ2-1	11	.	TGCAGTGGGCTAGAACGGATTGAGCAGTTCTTC	CSGLERIEQFF
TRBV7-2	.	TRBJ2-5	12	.	TGTGCCAGCAGCTTCAGCGGTGAGACCCAGTACTTC	CASSFSGETQYF
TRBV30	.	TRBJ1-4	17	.	TGTGTCTGGAGTGTTGGCAGGGGCGGTCCCGTTCGGGAAAAACTGTTTTTT	CVWSVGRGGPVREKLFF
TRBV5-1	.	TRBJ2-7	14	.	TGCGCCAGCAGCCCCCGCGAACCCTCCTACGAGCAGTACTTC	CASSPREPSYEQYF
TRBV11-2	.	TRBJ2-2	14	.	TGTGCCAGCAGCACCGACAGGACCTCAGGGCAGCTGTTTTTT	CASSTDRTSGQLFF
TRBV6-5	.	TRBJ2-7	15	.	TGTGCCAGCAGGGGGAAGCGGCACCCCTCCTACGAGCAGTACTTC	CASRGKRHPSYEQYF
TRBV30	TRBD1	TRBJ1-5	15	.	TGTGCCTGGAGTGTTACGACGGGACAGGGTCAGCCCCAGCATTTT	CAWSVTTGQGQPQHF
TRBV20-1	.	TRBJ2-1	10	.	TGCAGTGCCTTGTACAATGAGCAGTTCTTC	CSALYNEQFF
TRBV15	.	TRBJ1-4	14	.	TGTGCCACCAGCAGAGAGGCGAGGAATGAAAAACTGTTTTTT	CATSREARNEKLFF
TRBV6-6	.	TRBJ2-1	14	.	TGTGCCAGCAGTTTCCTCGGGAGTTACAATGAGCAGTTCTTC	CASSFLGSYNEQFF
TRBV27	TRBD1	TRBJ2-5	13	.	TGTGCCAGCAGCCCCAGGGGGCATGAGACCCAGTACTTC	CASSPRGHETQYF
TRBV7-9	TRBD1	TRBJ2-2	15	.	TGTGCCAGCAGCCTGGACAGGTTTCGACCCGGGGAGCTGTTTTTT	CASSLDRFRPGELFF
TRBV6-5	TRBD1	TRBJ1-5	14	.	TGTGCCAGCAGCCTCGGGACAGACCGGCAGCCCCAGCATTTT	CASSLGTDRQPQHF
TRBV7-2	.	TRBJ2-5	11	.	TGTGCCAGCACCTCGGGGGAGACCCAGTACTTC	CASTSGETQYF
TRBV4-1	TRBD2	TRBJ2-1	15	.	TGCGCCAGCAGCCCTCAGCCGGGAGGAGAGGATGAGCAGTTCTTC	CASSPQPGGEDEQFF
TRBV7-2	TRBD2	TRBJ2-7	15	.	TGTGCCAGCAGCTCTGTAGCGGGAGGGAGTAACGAGCAGTACTTC	CASSSVAGGSNEQYF
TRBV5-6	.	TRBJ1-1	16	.	TGTGCCAGCAGCTTGGTAGCTCGTAGGTTGAACACTGAAGCTTTCTTT	CASSLVARRLNTEAFF
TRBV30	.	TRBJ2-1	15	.	TGTGCCTGGAGTGGGGGGAGGAGCTCCTACAATGAGCAGTTCTTC	CAWSGGRSSYNEQFF
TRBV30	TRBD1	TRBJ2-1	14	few	TGTGCCTGGAGTTCAGGGGGCGGGTACAATGAGCAGTTCTTC	CAWSSGGGYNEQFF
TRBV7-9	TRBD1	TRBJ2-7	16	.	TGTGCCAGCAGCTTAGCGACCGGGACAGGGGGATACGAGCAGTACTTC	CASSLATGTGGYEQYF
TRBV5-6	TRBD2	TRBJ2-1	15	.	TGTGCCAGCAGCCCGGGACTAGCGGGAGGCAATGAGCAGTTCTTC	CASSPGLAGGNEQFF
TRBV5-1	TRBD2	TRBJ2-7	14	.	TGCGCCAGCAGCAGGGGACTAGCGGTCTACGAGCAGTACTTC	CASSRGLAVYEQYF
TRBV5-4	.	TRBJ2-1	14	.	TGTGCCAGCAGCCAGCTTGCAGGGTACAATGAGCAGTTCTTC	CASSQLAGYNEQFF
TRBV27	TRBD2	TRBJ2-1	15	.	TGTGCCAGCAGTGCCGGGACTAGCGGGAGGAATGAGCAGTTCTTC	CASSAGTSGRNEQFF
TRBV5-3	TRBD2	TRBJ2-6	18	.	TGTGCCAGCTCGAGGGGAGCGGGAGAGGAAGCTGGGGCCAACGTCCTGACTTTC	CASSRGAGEEAGANVLTF
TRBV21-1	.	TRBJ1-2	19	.	TGTGCCAGCAGCAGTAAACCGCTGGACAGGGGGCCGGAGCCCGGTGGCTACACCTTC	CASSSKPLDRGPEPGGYTF
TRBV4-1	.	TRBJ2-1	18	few	TGCGCCAGCAGCCACGTCGTAGGGGGGGACTTCCTCTACAATGAGCAGTTCTTC	CASSHVVGGDFLYNEQFF
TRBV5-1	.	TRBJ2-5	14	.	TGCGCCAGCAGCTTGACGGGTTTCGGAGAGACCCAGTACTTC	CASSLTGFGETQYF
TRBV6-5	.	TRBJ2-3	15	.	TGTGCCAGCAGTTACGCGGGTGTGGGCACAGATACGCAGTATTTT	CASSYAGVGTDTQYF
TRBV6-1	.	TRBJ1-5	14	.	TGTGCCAGCAGCCAGGGAGGGGGCAATCAGCCCCAGCATTTT	CASSQGGGNQPQHF
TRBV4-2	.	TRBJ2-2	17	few	TGTGCCAGCAGCCAGTCCCAGGGTCTTGGGTGGCCCGGGGAGCTGTTTTTT	CASSQSQGLGWPGELFF
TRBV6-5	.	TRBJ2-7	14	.	TGTGCCAGCAGTCCCTTTGGCGCGGCCTACGAGCAGTACTTC	CASSPFGAAYEQYF
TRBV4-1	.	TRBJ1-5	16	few	TGCGCCAGCAGCCCAGGCGTTCTGGGGGGGAGTCAGCCCCAGCATTTT	CASSPGVLGGSQPQHF
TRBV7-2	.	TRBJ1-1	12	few	TGTGCCAGCAGCCTAGGGTCGGTCGAAGCTTTCTTT	CASSLGSVEAFF
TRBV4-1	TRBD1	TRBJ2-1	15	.	TGCGCCAGCAGCCAAGATGGTCAGGGGGCCTGGGAGCAGTTCTTC	CASSQDGQGAWEQFF